This paragraph covers one T cell receptor beta chain sequence. Its antigen is still unknown. These data originate in a study of CXCR3-negative and CXCR3-positive naive CD8 T cells. Whole-study context: Sequencing gave roughly 140 million TRB reads overall, about 1.5 +/- 0.3 million per library. Overall study results and limits: Much lower diversity was found in memory CD8+ cells, while both naive subsets had comparably high diversity. TRBV-TRBJ usage was alike in naive CXCR3-negative and CXCR3-positive cells but differed in memory cells. For CXCR3-positive naive cells, TRB CDR3s were more hydrophobic than those of CXCR3-negative naive cells.

The CDR3 is 14 residues long. Per germline, CDR1 SGHVS and CDR2 FNYEAQ. With UMI labels, 5' RACE was used to prepare the TRB cDNA libraries. TCRdb reprocessed the 5' RACE reads and keeps a single row for each CDR3 protein, giving no DNA. The listing contains around 81,000 distinct CDR3 sequences. This chain links TRBV7-6 with TRBJ2-7. What was sequenced was naive CXCR3- CD8+ T cells from blood. Specified subset: CD45RO-CCR7+CD27+CD95- naive CD8+ T cells lacking CXCR3 (TNR3-). The receptor was isolated from a human donor in good health. Some clones in this sample may be carry-over from other donors' samples. The CDR3 protein is CASSLWKGTYEQYF.